These 29 T cell receptor beta chains originate from one sample sequenced in a study of blood T cell repertoires in COVID-19. Generated by immunoSEQ multiplex PCR, the TCRdb table keeps only in-frame clones and is missing some. Of around 140,000 clones detected, about 87% appear once; the ten largest clones hold about 9.3%. Input material: peripheral blood. All receptors come from a man aged 45-65 years with acute or convalescent COVID-19.

This rearrangement joins TRBV6-5 to TRBJ2-7, with TRBD1 as a possible D gene (6 bases). The germline V gene has CDR1 MNHEY and CDR2 SVGAGI. This CDR3 is 13 amino acids long. V was trimmed by 6 bases and J by 7 bases, leaving 16 bases between them. The CDR3 region is CASSLGTSWEQYF. CDR3 coding DNA: TGTGCCAGCAGCCTCGGGACAAGTTGGGAGCAGTACTTC.

The V and J genes are TRBV12-3 or TRBV12-4 and TRBJ1-1; D not certain. Trimming took off 4 bases at V and 0 bases at J, with 6 bases between the two ends. The CDR3 has 13 residues. The CDR3, as DNA: TGTGCCAGCAGTTACGGGGTGAACACTGAAGCTTTCTTT. Its protein is CASSYGVNTEAFF.

The chain uses TRBV5-1 and TRBJ2-2; 8 positions match TRBD1. The junction had 2 bases not matched to a gene; V was cut back by 2 bases and J by 5 bases. This CDR3 has 14 residues. Germline CDR1 and CDR2: SGHRS and YFSETQ. The CDR3 is CASSFQGATGELFF. CDR3 nucleotides: TGCGCCAGCAGCTTTCAGGGGGCTACCGGGGAGCTGTTTTTT.

The J gene is TRBJ1-1, the V gene TRBV6-5, with 8 nucleotides matching TRBD1. From germline, CDR1 is MNHEY and CDR2 SVGAGI. The ends lost 6 bases at V and 4 bases at J; junction bases unmatched: 7. The CDR3 is 14 amino acids. CDR3 in amino acids: CASSSQGGGTEAFF. The CDR3 nucleotides read TGTGCCAGCAGCTCACAGGGGGGGGGCACTGAAGCTTTCTTT.

Concerning this clone: The junction and the germline gene differ at one end; a read error may be behind it. V usage is TRBV5-6 and J usage is TRBJ2-3; 8 bases line up with TRBD1. Germline V gives CDR1 SGHDT, CDR2 YYEEEE. CDR3 length: 11 amino acids. The CDR3 DNA is TGTGCCAGCAGCTTTTATGGACAGGGTAATTTT. Protein sequence: CASSFYGQGNF.

The gene calls are TRBV5-4 and TRBJ1-2; 9 bases line up with TRBD1. This CDR3 has 13 amino acids. J lost 8 bases, V lost 3 bases, and 5 bases had no gene match. Germline-derived CDR1 and CDR2 are SGHNT and YYREEE (reference sequence). CDR3: CASSSTGGLGYTF. The CDR3 DNA reads as TGTGCCAGCAGCTCGACAGGGGGTTTAGGCTACACCTTC.

The chain carries TRBV11-2 and TRBJ2-5; no definite D call. Per germline, CDR1 SGHAT and CDR2 FQNNGV. CDR3 size: 12 residues. The V gene lost 1 base and the J gene lost 6 bases, with 6 bases spanning the gap. The DNA of the CDR3 is TGTGCCAGCAGCTTAGCCTCCCAGACCCAGTACTTC. Protein sequence: CASSLASQTQYF. Supplemented by reference TRBV11-2 and TRBJ2-5, the full variable domain reads EAGVAQSPRYKIIEKRQSVAFWCNPISGHATLYWYQQILGQGPKLLIQFQNNGVVDDSQLPKDRFSAERLKGVDSTLKIQPAKLEDSAVYLCASSLASQTQYFGPGTRLLVL.

CDR3 bases: TGTGCCAGCTCAATTAACGGACAGGGTATGGGTGAAAAACTGTTTTTT. Translation gives CASSINGQGMGEKLFF. The gene calls are TRBV18 and TRBJ1-4; the match to TRBD1 covers 8 bases. Germline trimming cut 5 bases from V and 7 bases from J; bases unmatched to any gene: 12. The V gene's germline CDR1 is KGHSH and CDR2 LQKENI. This CDR3 contains 16 residues.

This chain connects TRBV28 to TRBJ1-6, with 8 positions matching TRBD1. CDR3 length: 14 amino acids. The J segment lost 14 bases and the V segment lost 4 bases, leaving 10 bases of the junction unmatched. The germline V gene encodes CDR1 MDHEN and CDR2 SYDVKM. DNA of the CDR3: TGTGCCAGCAGTTCTGGACAGGGCGGTAAGGCCCTCCACTTT. Protein: CASSSGQGGKALHF.

The chain joins TRBV20-1 to TRBJ2-1, with D hard to call. CDR3 size: 11 residues. The ends were cut back, 2 bases at V and 3 bases at J, with 2 bases in the middle. Germline lookup yields CDR1 DFQATT and CDR2 SNEGSKA (reference sequence). Here the CDR3 reads CSARLYNEQFF. The CDR3 DNA follows: TGCAGTGCTAGACTCTACAATGAGCAGTTCTTC.

The chain has TRBV6-1 and TRBJ1-1; tentative D call: TRBD1 (5 bases). V lost 2 bases and J 4 bases, leaving 14 bases between the germline ends. This CDR3 is built from 15 residues. Germline CDR1 is MNHNS and CDR2 is SASEGT. The CDR3 region is CASSELGPGRTEAFF. The DNA for the CDR3 is TGTGCCAGCAGTGAATTGGGGCCTGGCCGCACTGAAGCTTTCTTT.

V gene TRBV28 combines with J gene TRBJ1-1, with D perhaps TRBD1 (5 bases). Trimming removed 5 bases from V and 14 bases from J, with 24 bases in between. CDR3 length: 14 residues. The germline gives CDR1 MDHEN, CDR2 SYDVKM. The CDR3 is CASSTTTGLSLQFF. CDR3 DNA: TGTGCCAGCAGTACAACGACGGGACTTTCCTTGCAATTCTTT.

Comment on this clone: One junction end disagrees with the germline gene, perhaps due to a read error. V and J are TRBV6-1 and TRBJ1-2; a weak D match, TRBD1 (6 bases). The CDR3 is 14 amino acids. Per germline, CDR1 MNHNS and CDR2 SASEGT. The CDR3 sequence: CAGRTTGTNYGYTF. The CDR3 region has the DNA TGTGCCGGCAGGACCACAGGGACTAACTATGGCTACACCTTC.

The chain has TRBV28 and TRBJ1-1; TRBD1 might be the D (6 bases). Germline V gene data show CDR1 as MDHEN and CDR2 as SYDVKM. The CDR3 spans 14 residues. Between the trimmed V and J ends, which lost 6 bases and 5 bases, there was a span of 16 bases. The CDR3, as DNA: TGTGCCAGCAGCCGCAGGGGTCAGTTAACTGAAGCTTTCTTT. Translation: CASSRRGQLTEAFF.

The J gene is TRBJ2-3, the V gene TRBV6-5; TRBD2 matches 8 bases. This CDR3 has 15 amino acids. V shed 7 bases and J 4 bases; nucleotides not matched to a gene: 10. From germline, CDR1 is MNHEY and CDR2 SVGAGI. In DNA form, the CDR3 reads TGTGCCAGCAACCCCGGGGGGGGCAGGGCAGATACGCAGTATTTT. Translation gives CASNPGGGRADTQYF.

The chain recombines TRBV27 with TRBJ1-2, with 8 bases lining up with TRBD1. The CDR3 has 16 residues. Germline loops: CDR1 MNHEY, CDR2 SMNVEV (reference sequence). V lost 5 bases, J lost 0 bases, and 8 bases stayed unmatched. CDR3 nucleotide sequence: TGTGCCAGCAGTCCAACTCCGGGACAGGCTAACTATGGCTACACCTTC. Amino acid sequence: CASSPTPGQANYGYTF.

This clone was detected only a few times. J is TRBJ2-3 and V is TRBV2; no clear D gene. The CDR3 contains 15 residues. The germline V gene has CDR1 SNHLY and CDR2 FYNNEI. The germline V and J ends were trimmed by 3 bases and 7 bases, with 17 bases remaining between them. The CDR3 region has the DNA TGTGCCAGCAGTGATATTTTTGGGCTCCCCAATACGCAGTATTTT. Its protein is CASSDIFGLPNTQYF.

The chain combines TRBV19 with TRBJ2-1, with 7 bases fitting TRBD2. This CDR3 has 14 amino acids. The germline V gene has CDR1 LNHDA and CDR2 SQIVND (reference sequence). After removal of 3 bases from V and 9 bases from J, the junction contained 8 bases not matched to a gene. The CDR3 DNA sequence: TGTGCCAGTAGTATCGCGACTAGCTTGGGTGAGCAGTTCTTC. This gives the protein CASSIATSLGEQFF.

V and J are TRBV28 and TRBJ2-3; 9 nucleotides agree with TRBD1. Germline V gene lookup returns CDR1 MDHEN and CDR2 SYDVKM. The J segment lost 3 bases and the V segment lost 7 bases, leaving 17 bases of the junction unmatched. The CDR3 has 18 amino acids. In DNA, the CDR3 is TGTGCCAGCAAATCCCACTCACTAGGACAGGGGAAGACAGATACGCAGTATTTT. This translates into CASKSHSLGQGKTDTQYF.

The genes are TRBV4-1 and TRBJ2-7; possibly TRBD1 for D (5 bases). The V end was cut by 2 bases, the J end by 6 bases, with 11 bases between. Germline V gene data show CDR1 as MGHRA and CDR2 as YSYEKL. The CDR3 length is 13 residues. This CDR3 is CASSQYGRGEQYF. The CDR3 coding sequence is TGCGCCAGCAGCCAATACGGTAGGGGCGAGCAGTACTTC.

V and J are TRBV28 and TRBJ2-7, with 9 positions matching TRBD1. CDR3 length: 15 amino acids. CDR1 MDHEN and CDR2 SYDVKM come from the germline V gene. V shed 5 bases, J shed 3 bases, and the junction held 8 bases outside the gene matches. The CDR3 loop reads CASSGPGQGYYEQYF. CDR3 bases: TGTGCCAGCAGTGGGCCGGGACAGGGATACTACGAGCAGTACTTC. The full variable domain, completed using reference TRBV28 and TRBJ2-7, is DVKVTQSSRYLVKRTGEKVFLECVQDMDHENMFWYRQDPGLGLRLIYFSYDVKMKEKGDIPEGYSVSREKKERFSLILESASTNQTSMYLCASSGPGQGYYEQYFGPGTRLTVT.

V gene TRBV29-1 combines with J gene TRBJ2-4; TRBD1 matches 8 bases. The CDR3 consists of 15 residues. Germline assignment: CDR1 SQVTM and CDR2 ANQGSEA. V shed 3 bases and J 8 bases; nucleotides not matched to a gene: 12. The CDR3 sequence: CSVDSDRGKGDIQYF. CDR3 coding DNA: TGCAGCGTTGACAGCGACAGGGGCAAGGGTGACATTCAGTACTTC.

The rearrangement uses TRBV3-1 (or the pseudogene TRBV3-2) and TRBJ2-2, with a weak D call TRBD2 (6 bases). The CDR3 has 12 amino acids. The germline CDR1 and CDR2 sequences are LGHDT and YNNKEL (reference sequence). V was pared by 7 bases and J by 6 bases, with 9 bases between. The CDR3 region has the DNA TGTGCCAGCACCTGGGAGGCCGGGGAGCTGTTTTTT. The encoded protein is CASTWEAGELFF.

J is TRBJ1-6 and V is TRBV28; a weak D match, TRBD1 (6 bases). CDR3 length: 17 residues. V lost 8 bases to trimming and J lost 1 base, with 18 bases between them. Germline CDR1 MDHEN, CDR2 SYDVKM. Written as DNA, the CDR3 is TGTGCCAGCCGCCGGGGGGCCTATCCGTCCTATAATTCACCCCTCCACTTT. Translated: CASRRGAYPSYNSPLHF.

This chain uses TRBV3-1 (or the pseudogene TRBV3-2) with TRBJ1-5; D possibly corresponds to TRBD1 (6 bases). Trimming removed 5 bases at V and 3 bases at J, with 11 bases between. The CDR3 totals 14 residues. CDR1 and CDR2 from the germline V gene are LGHDT and YNNKEL (reference sequence). CDR3 protein: CASSFTGNNQPQHF. The CDR3 region has the DNA TGTGCCAGCAGCTTCACAGGGAACAATCAGCCCCAGCATTTT.

This clone was counted between two and nine times. This chain links TRBV18 with TRBJ1-2, with a possible D match to TRBD1 (5 bases). The germline CDR1 and CDR2 sequences are KGHSH and LQKENI. V was clipped by 6 bases and J by 4 bases, with 15 bases between them. The CDR3 covers 14 residues. The CDR3 loop is CASSRGLDRYGYTF. In nucleotides, the CDR3 is TGTGCCAGCTCCCGGGGACTTGATCGCTATGGCTACACCTTC.

The V and J genes are TRBV7-2 and TRBJ1-5; possibly TRBD1 for D (5 bases). CDR1 is SGHTA, CDR2 FQGNSA, per germline. The CDR3 totals 17 residues. Trimming left V 2 bases short and J 9 bases short, with 23 bases between. In nucleotides, the CDR3 is TGTGCCAGCAGCTTATATGTAGGGGCAGGGCCTATGGGGCCCCAGCATTTT. Protein product: CASSLYVGAGPMGPQHF.

The chain carries TRBV10-1 and TRBJ2-3; D is uncertain. The CDR3 runs 14 residues. The germline V gene encodes CDR1 WNHNN and CDR2 SYGVQD (reference sequence). Trimming took off 5 bases at V and 5 bases at J, with 14 bases between the two ends. DNA for the CDR3: TGCGCCAGCAGTAAGAATGAGGCCATAGATACGCAGTATTTT. Translation: CASSKNEAIDTQYF.

This clone was detected only once. V is TRBV5-1 and J is TRBJ1-4; no clear D. V lost 2 bases and J lost 4, with 9 bases in between. The CDR3 is 14 amino acids. Germline V gene sequence: CDR1 SGHRS, CDR2 YFSETQ. In DNA, the CDR3 is TGCGCCAGCAGCTTAGGAGGAGATAATGAAAAACTGTTTTTT. Its protein is CASSLGGDNEKLFF.